This passage covers 19 T cell receptor beta chains from one sample sequenced in a study of CD8+CD57+ T cells in acquired aplastic anemia (dated by TCRdb to between 2018 and 2020). Sequencing took place on an Illumina HiSeq 2000. Genomic DNA was used as template for profiling of TCR beta VDJ combinations and CDR3 sequences. TCRdb handled the public reads itself, with Q25 trimming in fastp and clone calling in MiXCR, and kept productive beta chains. Each CDR3 protein appears once, grouped with its most common genes and DNA. This sample holds 74,000 or so distinct CDR3 sequences; approximately 50% were observed only once. The ten largest clones represent around 8% of the sample. The sample taken for sequencing was sorted CD4+, CD8+, or CD8+CD57+ T cells (not recorded which) from PBMCs. These receptors were obtained from a human donor in good health, serving as a control.

V and J are TRBV30 and TRBJ1-2, with unresolved D. Deletions cut 0 bases from V and 4 bases from J, with 12 bases between. Looked up from germline, CDR1 is GTSNPN and CDR2 is SVGIG (reference sequence). There are 14 residues in the CDR3. The CDR3 DNA follows: TGTGCCTGGAGTGTACCCCTGTATTTCTATGGCTACACCTTC. Translated, it gives CAWSVPLYFYGYTF.

This chain joins TRBV2 and TRBJ1-2, with D unresolved. V was pared by 4 bases and J by 4 bases, with 7 bases between. The CDR3 is 12 residues long. Germline lookup yields CDR1 SNHLY and CDR2 FYNNEI. The CDR3 DNA reads as TGTGCCAGCAGTGTCGGTACCTATGGCTACACCTTC. Amino acid sequence: CASSVGTYGYTF.

This clonotype has only a few counts. The genes are TRBV15 and TRBJ2-7; D not certain. CDR3 length equals 12 residues. V dropped 8 bases and J dropped 2 bases, with 10 bases sitting between them. Germline V CDR1 and CDR2: LNHNV, YYDKDF (reference sequence). The CDR3 coding sequence is TGTGCCACCGGGAAGACACCCTACGAGCAGTACTTC. It yields the protein CATGKTPYEQYF.

This clonotype showed up just once. This rearrangement joins TRBV25-1 to TRBJ1-2; D uncertain. The V end lost 2 bases, the J end lost 7 bases, and 17 bases lay between the germline ends. The length of the CDR3 is 15 residues. Germline V gives CDR1 MGHDK, CDR2 SYGVNS. Here the CDR3 DNA reads TGTGCCAGCAGTGAACACACCAACAGACTGGTTGGCTACACCTTC. Protein: CASSEHTNRLVGYTF.

This clonotype was picked up many times. V usage is TRBV5-1 and J usage is TRBJ2-7, with TRBD1 matching 7 bases. The germline V gene encodes CDR1 SGHRS and CDR2 YFSETQ. CDR3 length: 15 amino acids. V trimming: 0 bases; J trimming: 2 bases; junction bases outside the gene matches: 5. The CDR3 bases are TGCGCCAGCAGCTTGGATATCGGACAGGCCTACGAGCAGTACTTC. It yields the protein CASSLDIGQAYEQYF.

This clonotype was recorded only once. The germline gene is not matched at one end of the junction; a read error may be the cause. The chain recombines TRBV27 with TRBJ2-3, with TRBD2 as a possible D gene (7 bases). CDR3 length: 16 residues. Per the germline V gene, CDR1 is MNHEY and CDR2 is SMNVEV (reference sequence). The CDR3 bases are TGTGCCAGCAGTTTTGGGAGGGGGGGCATCACAGGTACGCAGTATTTT. This gives the protein CASSFGRGGITGTQYF.

This clonotype was seen repeatedly, ten times or more. The rearrangement joins TRBV19 to TRBJ1-1, with 9 bases fitting TRBD1. J lost 4 bases, V lost 7 bases, and 4 bases had no gene match. This CDR3 region has 13 residues. The germline V gene has CDR1 LNHDA and CDR2 SQIVND (reference sequence). CDR3: CASTTGGLTEAFF. CDR3 bases: TGTGCCAGTACTACAGGGGGCCTCACTGAAGCTTTCTTT. The full variable domain, with the rest looked up from reference TRBV19 and TRBJ1-1, is DGGITQSPKYLFRKEGQNVTLSCEQNLNHDAMYWYRQDPGQGLRLIYYSQIVNDFQKGDIAEGYSVSREKKESFPLTVTSAQKNPTAFYLCASTTGGLTEAFFGQGTRLTVV.

The chain uses TRBV19 and TRBJ2-7, with 10 bases identical to TRBD1. Unmatched junction bases numbered 7, after V lost 5 bases and J lost 3 bases. Per germline, CDR1 LNHDA and CDR2 SQIVND (reference sequence). The CDR3 totals 15 residues. The CDR3 DNA sequence: TGTGCCAGTAGTTCGCCCCGGGACAGGGGCTACGAGCAGTACTTC. Amino acid sequence: CASSSPRDRGYEQYF.

In this sample, this clonotype turned up many times. The rearrangement joins TRBV5-1 to TRBJ2-3; D unclear. This CDR3 spans 13 amino acids. Trimming cost V 3 bases and J 6 bases, with 11 bases left between them. Germline V lookup: CDR1 SGHRS, CDR2 YFSETQ. The CDR3 sequence is CASSSENVDTQYF. CDR3 DNA sequence: TGCGCCAGCAGCTCCGAAAACGTCGATACGCAGTATTTT.

This clonotype has a count of ten or more. V is TRBV9 and J is TRBJ1-2; D remains unclear. Trimming shortened V by 3 bases and J by 4 bases, and 10 bases separated the two germline ends. In germline, CDR1 is SGDLS, CDR2 YYNGEE. The CDR3 runs to 13 residues. The DNA of the CDR3 is TGTGCCAGCAGCGGACAATCATCCTATGGCTACACCTTC. Translating gives CASSGQSSYGYTF.

V and J are TRBV10-3 and TRBJ2-1, with D possibly being TRBD2 (6 bases). With 9 bases removed from V and 7 bases from J, the gap between germline ends came to 13 bases. CDR3 length equals 12 residues. CDR1 and CDR2 (germline): ENHRY, SYGVKD. The CDR3 DNA reads as TGTGCCATTGGGGGGTCCTTTAATGAGCAGTTCTTC. Translating gives CAIGGSFNEQFF.

This clonotype appeared many times. The chain uses TRBV27 and TRBJ2-1; no firm D call. The germline V and J ends were trimmed by 2 bases and 2 bases, with 10 bases remaining between them. CDR1 MNHEY and CDR2 SMNVEV come from the germline V gene (reference sequence). This CDR3 has 15 amino acids. CDR3 in amino acids: CASSLRGLAYNEQFF. For the CDR3, the DNA is TGTGCCAGCAGTTTAAGAGGCCTAGCCTACAATGAGCAGTTCTTC.

V and J are TRBV7-3 and TRBJ2-5, with D possibly called TRBD1 or TRBD2 (6 bases each). The V gene lost 2 bases and the J gene lost 4 bases, with 14 bases spanning the gap. Germline loops: CDR1 SGHTA, CDR2 FQGTGA. The CDR3 covers 15 residues. The CDR3 spells CASSLAGGGLETQYF. CDR3 DNA: TGTGCCAGCAGCTTAGCCGGGGGCGGGTTAGAGACCCAGTACTTC.

This chain uses TRBV30 with TRBJ2-7; D not certain. Looked up from germline, CDR1 is GTSNPN and CDR2 is SVGIG (reference sequence). The V gene lost 1 base and the J gene lost 4 bases, with 8 bases spanning the gap. The CDR3 has 12 amino acids. The CDR3 loop is CAWSDRAYEQYF. As DNA, the CDR3 is TGTGCCTGGAGTGACCGGGCGTACGAGCAGTACTTC.

The gene calls are TRBV29-1 and TRBJ1-1, with TRBD1 as a possible D gene (5 bases). Germline CDR1 SQVTM, CDR2 ANQGSEA. This CDR3 contains 11 residues. V shed 7 bases and J shed 4 bases, with 10 bases lying between them. Here the CDR3 DNA reads TGCAGCGGTGGGACGGCCACTGAAGCTTTCTTT. Residues: CSGGTATEAFF.

The gene calls are TRBV25-1 and TRBJ1-5; D gene ambiguous. The CDR3 has 15 amino acids. Looked up from germline, CDR1 is MGHDK and CDR2 is SYGVNS. Trimming removed 1 base from V and 0 bases from J, with 7 bases in between. The CDR3 sequence is CASSESDYSNQPQHF. The CDR3 DNA follows: TGTGCCAGCAGTGAATCGGATTATAGCAATCAGCCCCAGCATTTT.

This chain joins TRBV19 and TRBJ2-1; possibly TRBD2 for D (6 bases). This CDR3 has 15 residues. Germline values: CDR1 LNHDA, CDR2 SQIVND (reference sequence). Trimming cost V 4 bases and J 3 bases, with 13 bases left between them. This CDR3 is CASSSSAGNYNEQFF. The CDR3 DNA reads as TGTGCCAGTAGTAGTTCGGCGGGGAACTACAATGAGCAGTTCTTC.

This clonotype has a count of ten or more. CDR3 sequence: CASSELGGSTDTQYF. The CDR3 DNA reads TGCGCCAGCAGTGAACTAGGGGGTAGCACAGATACGCAGTATTTT. The chain links TRBV10-2 to TRBJ2-3; the D gene is possibly TRBD1 (6 bases). This CDR3 spans 15 amino acids. The V and J ends lost 3 bases and 0 bases respectively, with 10 bases between them. The V gene's germline CDR1 is WSHSY and CDR2 SAAADI.

J is TRBJ2-7 and V is TRBV11-1; 7 bases are shared with TRBD1. V was pared by 6 bases and J by 1 base, with 9 bases of the junction left unmatched. The germline V gene has CDR1 SGHAT and CDR2 FQDESV (reference sequence). The CDR3 has 15 amino acids. CDR3 in amino acids: CASSPRDSPSYEQYF. CDR3 sequence (DNA): TGTGCCAGCAGTCCTCGGGACAGCCCATCCTACGAGCAGTACTTC.